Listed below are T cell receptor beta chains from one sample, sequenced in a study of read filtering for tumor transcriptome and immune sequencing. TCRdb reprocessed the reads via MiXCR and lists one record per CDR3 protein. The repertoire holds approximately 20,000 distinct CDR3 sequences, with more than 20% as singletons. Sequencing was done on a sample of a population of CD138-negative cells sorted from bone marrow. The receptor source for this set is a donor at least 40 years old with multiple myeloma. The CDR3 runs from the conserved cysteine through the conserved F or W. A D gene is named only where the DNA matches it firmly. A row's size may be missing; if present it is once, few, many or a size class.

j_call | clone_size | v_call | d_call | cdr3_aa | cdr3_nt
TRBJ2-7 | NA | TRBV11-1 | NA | CASSFAQGSYEQYF | TGTGCCAGCAGCTTTGCGCAGGGTTCCTACGAGCAGTACTTC
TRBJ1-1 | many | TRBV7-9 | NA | CASSLPQEAFF | TGTGCCAGCAGTCTTCCCCAAGAAGCTTTCTTT
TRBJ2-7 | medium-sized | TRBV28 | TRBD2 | CASSFFPRERGNLRWQYF | TGTGCCAGCAGTTTTTTTCCTCGCGAGCGGGGGAATTTACGATGGCAGTACTTC
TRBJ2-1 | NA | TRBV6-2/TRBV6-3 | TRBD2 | CASGEGYVEQFF | TGTGCCAGCGGGGAGGGATACGTTGAGCAGTTCTTC
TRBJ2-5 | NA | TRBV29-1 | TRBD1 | CSVQMGTAETQYF | TGCAGCGTACAAATGGGGACAGCCGAGACCCAGTACTTC
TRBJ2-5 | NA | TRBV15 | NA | CATSRDEETQYF | TGTGCCACCAGCAGAGACGAAGAGACCCAGTACTTC
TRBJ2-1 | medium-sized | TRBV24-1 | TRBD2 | CATSAGLAGVTDEQFF | TGTGCCACCAGTGCGGGACTAGCGGGAGTAACCGATGAGCAGTTCTTC
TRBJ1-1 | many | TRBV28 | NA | CASRLVVNTEAFF | TGTGCCAGCAGGTTAGTAGTGAACACTGAAGCTTTCTTT
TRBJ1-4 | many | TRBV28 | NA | CASSSGGRVEKLFF | TGTGCCAGCAGTTCGGGGGGGCGCGTTGAAAAACTGTTTTTT
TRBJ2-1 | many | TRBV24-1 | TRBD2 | CATSDPGSSGRDGRTYNEQFF | TGTGCCACCAGTGATCCCGGATCTAGCGGGAGAGATGGTAGGACCTACAATGAGCAGTTCTTC
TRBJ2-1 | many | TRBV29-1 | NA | CSVAGGRGAGNEQFF | TGCAGCGTTGCAGGTGGTAGAGGGGCGGGTAATGAGCAGTTCTTC
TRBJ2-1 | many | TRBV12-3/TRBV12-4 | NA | CASTPTYNEQFF | TGTGCCAGCACCCCCACCTACAATGAGCAGTTCTTC
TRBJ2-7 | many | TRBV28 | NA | CASSPLSSEQYF | TGTGCCAGCAGTCCCCTGTCGAGCGAGCAGTACTTC
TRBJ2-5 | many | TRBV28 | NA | CASMGLVETQYF | TGTGCCAGCATGGGGTTGGTAGAGACCCAGTACTTC
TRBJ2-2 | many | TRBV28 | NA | CASSHPFTGELFF | TGTGCCAGCTCACACCCGTTCACCGGGGAGCTGTTTTTT
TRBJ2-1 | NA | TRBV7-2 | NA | CAGSFPNNKQFF | TGTGCCGGCAGCTTCCCTAACAATAAGCAGTTCTTC
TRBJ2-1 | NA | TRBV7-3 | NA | CASSSRDSGHNEQFF | TGTGCCAGCAGCTCCCGGGACTCAGGACACAATGAGCAGTTCTTC
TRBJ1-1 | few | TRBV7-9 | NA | CASSPSVENTEAFF | TGTGCCAGCAGCCCCTCAGTCGAGAACACTGAAGCTTTCTTT
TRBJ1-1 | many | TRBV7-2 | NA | CASSLGGVYGAFF | TGTGCCAGCAGCTTAGGAGGGGTATACGGGGCTTTCTTT
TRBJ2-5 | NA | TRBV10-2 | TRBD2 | CASSERSGSWGETQYF | TGCGCCAGCAGTGAACGGAGCGGGAGTTGGGGGGAGACCCAGTACTTC
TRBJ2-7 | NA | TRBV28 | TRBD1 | CASTQDRAPYEQYF | TGTGCCAGCACTCAAGACAGGGCGCCCTACGAGCAGTACTTC
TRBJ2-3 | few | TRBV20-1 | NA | CSASPGTDTQYF | TGCAGTGCTAGTCCGGGCACAGATACGCAGTATTTT
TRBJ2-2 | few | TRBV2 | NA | CASTYSGELFF | TGTGCCAGCACCTATAGCGGGGAGCTGTTTTTT
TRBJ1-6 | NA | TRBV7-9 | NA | CASSSANSPLHF | TGTGCCAGCAGCTCAGCGAATTCACCCCTCCACTTT
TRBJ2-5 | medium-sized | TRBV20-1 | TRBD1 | CSAIKGASRETQYF | TGCAGTGCTATTAAGGGGGCTAGCAGGGAGACCCAGTACTTC
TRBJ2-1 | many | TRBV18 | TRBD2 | CASSPPGLAGGHYNEQFF | TGTGCCAGCTCACCACCGGGACTAGCGGGAGGCCACTACAATGAGCAGTTCTTC
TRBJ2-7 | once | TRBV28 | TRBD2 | CSSSVGLAGEKFYEQYF | TGTTCCAGCAGTGTGGGACTAGCGGGTGAAAAATTCTACGAGCAGTACTTC
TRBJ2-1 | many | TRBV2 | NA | CASSVASVNEQFF | TGTGCCAGCAGCGTGGCCTCCGTGAATGAGCAGTTCTTC
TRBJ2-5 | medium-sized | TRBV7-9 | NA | CASSLYGERETQYF | TGTGCCAGCAGCCTGTACGGAGAGAGGGAGACCCAGTACTTC
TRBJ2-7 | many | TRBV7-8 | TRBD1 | CASSSYGTDSYEQYF | TGTGCCAGCAGCTCTTACGGGACAGATTCGTACGAGCAGTACTTC
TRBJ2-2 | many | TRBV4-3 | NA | CASSQAGAVAGELFF | TGCGCCAGCAGCCAAGCGGGAGCGGTCGCCGGGGAGCTGTTTTTT
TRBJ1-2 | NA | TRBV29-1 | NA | CSVGSGEGYTF | TGCAGCGTTGGAAGCGGGGAGGGCTACACCTTC
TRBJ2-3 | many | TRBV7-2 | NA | CASKLNIFIDTQYF | TGTGCCAGCAAGTTAAACATTTTCATAGATACGCAGTATTTT
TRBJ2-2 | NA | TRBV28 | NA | CASSGRDTGELFF | TGTGCCAGTTCCGGGCGAGACACCGGGGAGCTGTTTTTT
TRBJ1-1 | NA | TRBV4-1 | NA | CASSHYTWAPWGTEAFF | TGCGCCAGCAGCCACTATACCTGGGCCCCATGGGGCACTGAAGCTTTCTTT
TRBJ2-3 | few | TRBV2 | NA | CASSEAYNTDTQYF | TGTGCCAGCAGTGAGGCCTATAACACAGATACGCAGTATTTT
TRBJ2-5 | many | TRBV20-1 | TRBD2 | CSARDIKREVEETQYF | TGCAGTGCTAGAGATATCAAGCGGGAGGTAGAAGAGACCCAGTACTTC
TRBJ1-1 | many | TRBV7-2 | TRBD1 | CASSDRGRTEAFF | TGTGCCAGCAGCGACAGGGGGCGAACTGAAGCTTTCTTT
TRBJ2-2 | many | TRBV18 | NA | CASSPPHRAGTGELFF | TGTGCCAGCTCACCACCGCACAGGGCTGGCACCGGGGAGCTGTTTTTT
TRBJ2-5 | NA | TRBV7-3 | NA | CASSSSGRSETQYF | TGTGCCAGCAGCTCCTCAGGTCGGTCGGAGACCCAGTACTTC
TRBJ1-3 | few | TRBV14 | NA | CASSQDYPIGTIYF | TGTGCCAGCAGCCAAGATTACCCCATTGGCACCATATATTTT
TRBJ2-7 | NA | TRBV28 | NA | CVSSTGRPGIYEQYF | TGTGTCAGCAGCACGGGCCGTCCAGGGATCTACGAGCAGTACTTC
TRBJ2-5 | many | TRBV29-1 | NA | CSVEPPTRVETQYF | TGCAGCGTTGAACCCCCTACTAGGGTGGAGACCCAGTACTTC
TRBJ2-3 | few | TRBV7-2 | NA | CASSLGGGGDTQYF | TGTGCCAGCAGCTTAGGTGGGGGAGGAGATACGCAGTATTTT
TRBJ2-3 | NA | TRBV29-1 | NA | CSVPPGGGGAADTQYF | TGCAGCGTGCCCCCGGGAGGAGGGGGAGCGGCAGATACGCAGTATTTT
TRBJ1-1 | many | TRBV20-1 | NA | CSARGGSSTEAFF | TGCAGTGCTAGAGGGGGATCGAGCACTGAAGCTTTCTTT
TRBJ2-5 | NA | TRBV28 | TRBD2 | CASSLAGEVEETQYF | TGTGCCAGCAGTTTGGCGGGAGAGGTAGAGGAGACCCAGTACTTC
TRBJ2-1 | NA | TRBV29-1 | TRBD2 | CSTGLGTNEQFF | TGCAGCACGGGACTAGGAACCAATGAGCAGTTCTTC
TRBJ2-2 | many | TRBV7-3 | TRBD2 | CASSLASGPTGELFF | TGTGCCAGCAGCTTAGCTAGCGGGCCCACCGGGGAGCTGTTTTTT
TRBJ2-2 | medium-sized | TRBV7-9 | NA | CASGGSTNTGELFF | TGTGCCAGCGGGGGGAGTACGAACACCGGGGAGCTGTTTTTT
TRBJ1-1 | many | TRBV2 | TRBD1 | CASRRGQGQAFF | TGTGCCAGCAGGAGGGGACAGGGACAAGCTTTCTTT
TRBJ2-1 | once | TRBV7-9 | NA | CASSLRDDYNERFF | TGTGCCAGCAGCTTAAGGGACGATTACAATGAGCGGTTCTTC
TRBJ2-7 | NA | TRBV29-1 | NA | CSAAGSWYEQYF | TGCAGCGCCGCGGGCAGCTGGTACGAGCAGTACTTC